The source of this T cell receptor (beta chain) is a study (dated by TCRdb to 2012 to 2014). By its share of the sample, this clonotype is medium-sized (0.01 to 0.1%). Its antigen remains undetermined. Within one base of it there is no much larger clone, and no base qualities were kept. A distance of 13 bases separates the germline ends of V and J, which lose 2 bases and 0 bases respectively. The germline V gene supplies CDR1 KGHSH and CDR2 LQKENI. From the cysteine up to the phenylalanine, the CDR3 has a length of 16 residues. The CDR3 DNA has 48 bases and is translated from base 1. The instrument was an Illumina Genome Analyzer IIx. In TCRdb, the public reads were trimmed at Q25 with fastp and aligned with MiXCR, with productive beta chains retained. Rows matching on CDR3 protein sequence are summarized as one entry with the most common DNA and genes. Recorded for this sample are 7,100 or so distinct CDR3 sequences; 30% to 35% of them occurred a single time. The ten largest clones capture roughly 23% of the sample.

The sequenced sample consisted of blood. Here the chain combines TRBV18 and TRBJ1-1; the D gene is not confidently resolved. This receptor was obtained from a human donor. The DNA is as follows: TGTGCCAGCTCACCAGCAAAACAGAGAATGAACACTGAAGCTTTCTTT. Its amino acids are CASSPAKQRMNTEAFF.